Listed below are T cell receptor beta chains from one sample, sequenced in a study of shared clonotypes between healthy human individuals. The data were produced by immunoSEQ multiplex PCR, yet TCRdb's version contains in-frame clones alone and is incomplete. The table shows about 2.4 million clones, with approximately 94% occurring only once. Sequenced sample: naive CD4+ T cells sorted from blood. The receptors shown here come from a man aged 18-30 years in good health. CDR3s include the opening cysteine and the closing phenylalanine or tryptophan. D genes are given only for firm matches. Clone size is not always given. Where it is, it says once, few, many or a class for expanded clones.

DNA: TGTGCCAGCAGTTTCACAGGGGGCTACGAGCAGTACTTC
CDR3: CASSFTGGYEQYF
V: TRBV27
J: TRBJ2-7
size: .
D: TRBD1

DNA: TGTGCCAGCAGGAACAGAGGCGCGTCGTCTGGAGAGACCCAGTACTTC
CDR3: CASRNRGASSGETQYF
V: TRBV28
J: TRBJ2-5
size: .
D: .

DNA: TGTGCCAGCAGCGGTGGACAGGGGGGCACTGAAGCTTTCTTT
CDR3: CASSGGQGGTEAFF
V: TRBV9
J: TRBJ1-1
size: .
D: TRBD1

DNA: TGTGCCATCACTGGAGGGTCATCTGGGTATGGCTACACCTTC
CDR3: CAITGGSSGYGYTF
V: TRBV10-3
J: TRBJ1-2
size: .
D: .

DNA: TGTGCCACGGAGGATATAAGGGTTAATGAAAAACTGTTTTTT
CDR3: CATEDIRVNEKLFF
V: TRBV6-1
J: TRBJ1-4
size: .
D: .

DNA: TGTGCCAGCAGCGCCGCCGGGAGCAATCAGCCCCAGCATTTT
CDR3: CASSAAGSNQPQHF
V: TRBV6-1
J: TRBJ1-5
size: .
D: .

DNA: TGTGCCAGCAGTAGGGCCGGGACAGGGGGCGACGAGCAGTACTTC
CDR3: CASSRAGTGGDEQYF
V: TRBV28
J: TRBJ2-7
size: .
D: TRBD1

DNA: TGTGCCAGCAACCGGGACAGGCTTTACAATGAGCAGTTCTTC
CDR3: CASNRDRLYNEQFF
V: TRBV5-4
J: TRBJ2-1
size: .
D: TRBD1

DNA: TGTGCCAGCAGCGCACAGGGGATCAGCAATCAGCCCCAGCATTTT
CDR3: CASSAQGISNQPQHF
V: TRBV6-5
J: TRBJ1-5
size: once
D: TRBD1

DNA: TGTGCCAGCAGCCCGGGGAGACTAGCCAAAAACATTCAGTACTTC
CDR3: CASSPGRLAKNIQYF
V: TRBV6-5
J: TRBJ2-4
size: .
D: .

DNA: TGTGCCAGCAGGCAACAAAATCAAGGACTAGCGGGAGAGCAGTACTTC
CDR3: CASRQQNQGLAGEQYF
V: TRBV2
J: TRBJ2-7
size: .
D: TRBD2

DNA: TGTGCCAGCTCACCGGGGGGCCGCTATGGCTACACCTTC
CDR3: CASSPGGRYGYTF
V: TRBV18
J: TRBJ1-2
size: .
D: .

DNA: TGTGCCAGCAGCTTATTAGGACAGGGGGCGGACTATGGCTACACCTTC
CDR3: CASSLLGQGADYGYTF
V: TRBV7-2
J: TRBJ1-2
size: once
D: TRBD1

DNA: TGTGCCAGCAGCTTGGCCGAACAAGAGACCCAGTACTTC
CDR3: CASSLAEQETQYF
V: TRBV5-4
J: TRBJ2-5
size: .
D: .

DNA: TGCAGCGCCATCAGACTAGCGGGAGTCGAGCAGTACTTC
CDR3: CSAIRLAGVEQYF
V: TRBV29-1
J: TRBJ2-7
size: few
D: TRBD2

DNA: TGTGCCAGCAGAAGTAGCAACACCGGGGAGCTGTTTTTT
CDR3: CASRSSNTGELFF
V: TRBV6-6
J: TRBJ2-2
size: .
D: .

DNA: TGTGCCAGCAGCCCCCGGGACACTGTGAACACTGAAGCTTTCTTT
CDR3: CASSPRDTVNTEAFF
V: TRBV7-9
J: TRBJ1-1
size: .
D: .

DNA: TGTGCCTGGACTGTTAGCTCCTACAATGAGCAGTTCTTC
CDR3: CAWTVSSYNEQFF
V: TRBV30
J: TRBJ2-1
size: once
D: .

DNA: TGTGCCAGCAGCTCACGACAGACTCTCCAAGAGACCCAGTACTTC
CDR3: CASSSRQTLQETQYF
V: TRBV7-2
J: TRBJ2-5
size: .
D: .

DNA: TGTGCCAGCAAAAGGGAAGGCTACACCTTC
CDR3: CASKREGYTF
V: TRBV6-5
J: TRBJ1-2
size: once
D: .

DNA: TGTGCCAGCAGCTTGACCCTAGCGGGGGGCACAGATACGCAGTATTTT
CDR3: CASSLTLAGGTDTQYF
V: TRBV5-5
J: TRBJ2-3
size: .
D: TRBD2

DNA: TGTGCCAGTAGTTATCGGGACAGGGTATCAGATACGCAGTATTTT
CDR3: CASSYRDRVSDTQYF
V: TRBV19
J: TRBJ2-3
size: .
D: TRBD1

DNA: TGTGCCTGGAGTATTGGCGGATCGAGCTCCTACGAGCAGTACTTC
CDR3: CAWSIGGSSSYEQYF
V: TRBV30
J: TRBJ2-7
size: .
D: .